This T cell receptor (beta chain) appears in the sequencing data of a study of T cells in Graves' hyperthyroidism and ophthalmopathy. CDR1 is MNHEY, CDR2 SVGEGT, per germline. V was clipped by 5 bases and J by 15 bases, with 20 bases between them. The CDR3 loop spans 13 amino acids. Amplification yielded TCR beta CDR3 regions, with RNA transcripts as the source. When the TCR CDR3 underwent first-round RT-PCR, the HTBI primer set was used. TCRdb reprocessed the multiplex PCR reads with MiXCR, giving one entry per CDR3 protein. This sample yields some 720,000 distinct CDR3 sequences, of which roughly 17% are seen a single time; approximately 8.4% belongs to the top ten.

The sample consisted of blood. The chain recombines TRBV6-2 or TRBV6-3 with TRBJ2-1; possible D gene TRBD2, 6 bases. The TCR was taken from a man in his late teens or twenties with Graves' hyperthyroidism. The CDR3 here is CASSTGGALAPFF. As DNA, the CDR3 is TGTGCCAGCAGTACGGGCGGGGCCCTGGCTCCGTTCTTC.